The table lists the clone carrying this T cell receptor beta chain with a few counts. The antigen remains undetermined. The data are from a study of T-cell memory formation after mild COVID-19. Findings and caveats of the study: Pre-infection memory carried some responding clones, suggesting that cross-reactive memory joined.

V was clipped by 8 bases and J by 3 bases; unmatched bases: 11. Germline lookup yields CDR1 LNHNV and CDR2 YYDKDF (reference sequence). This CDR3 is built from 16 residues. Each CDR3 protein gets one entry after TCRdb re-called the 5' RACE reads with MiXCR. The sample includes hundreds of thousands of distinct CDR3 sequences, 25% to 30% of them seen just once. The sequencing sample was made of PBMCs or a T cell subset sorted from them (not recorded which). The chain employs TRBV15 and TRBJ1-5, with 9 bases aligning to TRBD1. The clonotype comes from an adult woman who had mild COVID-19 (a few samples of this study predate the infection). Cell type and time point are not known. CDR3 loop: CATRLGGDRVNQPQHF. CDR3 nucleotide sequence: TGTGCCACCCGACTGGGGGGGGACAGGGTCAATCAGCCCCAGCATTTT.